This TCR beta chain appears in the sequencing data of a study of T-cell memory formation after mild COVID-19. The wider study: Most TCR clusters belonged to a single donor. Study-level results: CM and EM subsets held most contracting CD4+ clones; EMRA held CD8+ ones. That cross-reactive memory joined was suggested by some responding clones appearing in pre-infection memory. Clones that contracted from day 15 to 85 had balanced CD4/CD8; later expanders were CD4+ biased.

TCRdb redid the calling of the 5' RACE reads with MiXCR, one entry per CDR3 protein. This repertoire shows some 450,000 distinct CDR3 sequences, approximately 19% found once; its top ten account for roughly 21%. Germline CDR1 DFQATT, CDR2 SNEGSKA (reference sequence). The CDR3 consists of 14 residues. V was shortened by 6 bases and J by 5 bases, with 16 bases between the two germline ends. Concerning this clonotype: Its antigen remains unknown.

The rearrangement links TRBV20-1 to TRBJ2-2, with D possibly being TRBD1 or TRBD2 (5 bases each). The receptor was isolated from a man in his late teens or twenties who had mild COVID-19 (a few samples of this study predate the infection). Cell type and time point are not known. Sequencing input: PBMCs or a T cell subset sorted from them (not recorded which). As DNA, the CDR3 is TGCAGTGCAAAGGGGACCCTTGAGACCGGGGAGCTGTTTTTT. It is translated as CSAKGTLETGELFF.